This TCR beta chain was identified in a study of shared clonotypes between healthy human individuals (dated by TCRdb to the early 2020s). Regarding the research as a whole: A couple of women and a few men aged 18 to 49 years were included in the cohort. For each donor, CD4 naive and CD4 memory were each given three plates, CD8 naive was given two plates, and CD8 memory was given one plate. Each donor's leukapheresis produced roughly between about 0.8 and 8.9 billion PBMCs. To estimate repertoire size and how much clonotypes are shared between individuals, the study performed deep sequencing of blood TCR repertoires from a handful of healthy adults. To increase sequencing depth and limit assay-specific biases, different laboratories used diverse techniques to prepare libraries and sequence TCR repertoires.

From the germline V gene (reference sequence), CDR1 is SEHNR and CDR2 is FQNEAQ. The CDR3 measures 16 amino acids from cysteine to phenylalanine. Just CDR3 DNA is preserved here, 48 bases in frame from base 1. V lost 2 bases and J lost 6 bases, and the count of bases not matched to a germline gene is 8. What the authors observed across the whole study: Based on pairwise subsampling, the degree of clonotype sharing among donors was expected to be affected by sequencing depth. Clonotypes shared by all four sorted-subset donors showed higher generation probabilities than non-shared clonotypes. When four donors were compared, the shared fraction of clonotypes was 5% to 6.5% for naive CD4, around 4% for naive CD8, roughly 2.3% for memory CD4, and less than 0.5% for memory CD8. Sampling was restricted to blood, and TCR repertoires in tissue are likely to differ from TCR repertoires in blood. Even with the large sequencing depth, rarefaction of the sorted-subset datasets indicated that sequencing was incomplete. Because the study included only a small number of donors, the genetic and exposure-history diversity represented was limited. Naive subsets generally had larger estimated clonotype richness than memory subsets did.

Using the deep immunoSEQ assay, TCR CDR3 regions were amplified from genomic DNA by multiplex PCR. For each cell subset, the extracted genomic DNA was distributed evenly across all wells of several immunoSEQ 96-well plates, and each plate served as one replicate. For sorted subsets, about 200 ng genomic DNA, equal to 30,000 or so T cell genomes, was loaded into each replicate PCR. Purified libraries were quantified with a Qubit 3.0 fluorometer, sized on a Bioanalyzer 2100, and re-quantified with the KAPA Library Quantification kit. Every immunoSEQ 96-well plate was sequenced on a dedicated single-read 150-cycle Illumina NextSeq 550 flow cell. Under the source paper's analysis protocol: Because only junctional sequences without quality scores were contained in the immunoSEQ output, filtering matching that applied to full-length reads could not be performed. To assign V/J genes and CDR3, sequences were annotated using PyIR, a Python wrapper for IgBLAST v1.9, with IMGT germline references. Any read was removed if the V/J assignment was weak (E-value above 1e-6), the CDR3 was missing, or the read contained stop codons, out-of-frame junctions, or ambiguous translated residues. A V3J clonotype was defined by an identical inferred V gene, J gene, and CDR3 amino acid sequence. To compute the percentage overlap between repertoires, the number of shared unique clonotypes was divided by the size of the smaller repertoire. Three approaches were used to assess repertoire richness: RTK rarefaction, the Chao1 estimator, and Recon v2.1 estimates of unobserved clonotypes. Generation probabilities were computed with OLGA for all TCRbeta clonotypes obtained by the gDNA method from several donors. Here the immuneACCESS table is served through TCRdb, limited to in-frame sequences with V and J called. Missing clones are a known gap in these copies; in checked studies unresolved V genes cover under half, and the rest lacks a known reason. V and J calls and clone size come straight from that table; D and trimming were deduced from the DNA. The sample records a few million clones, about 92% of which are singletons. Jointly, the top ten make up about 0.13% of the sample.

Healthy HIV-negative adults with no recently reported acute infections or vaccinations were included as donors. All donors were Caucasian adults living in Nashville, Tennessee, USA. CD4+ T cells were enriched by magnetic negative selection, after which naive cells were positively selected on CD45RA and the negative fraction was taken as the memory subset. Blood was obtained by leukapheresis, after which PBMCs were separated by Ficoll-Histopaque density gradient centrifugation and cryopreserved in liquid nitrogen vapor phase. Analytical flow cytometry was used to check the purity and quantity of every magnetically sorted T cell population. Genomic DNA was isolated from every sorted fraction and measured by UV absorbance on a Nanodrop 2000c. For this clone: No antigen is known for it. One base away there is no much larger clone; base qualities are not given.

The rearrangement combines TRBV7-9 with TRBJ2-1; TRBD1 lines up with 9 middle nucleotides. Sample: naive CD4+ T cells sorted from blood. The cell subset or site tag for this specimen amounts to: CD45RA+ positively selected. The receptor comes from a man younger than 35 in good health. For the CDR3, the sequence is CASSLIPGQGGNEQFF. The sequence in DNA is TGTGCCAGCAGCTTAATACCGGGACAGGGCGGCAATGAGCAGTTCTTC.